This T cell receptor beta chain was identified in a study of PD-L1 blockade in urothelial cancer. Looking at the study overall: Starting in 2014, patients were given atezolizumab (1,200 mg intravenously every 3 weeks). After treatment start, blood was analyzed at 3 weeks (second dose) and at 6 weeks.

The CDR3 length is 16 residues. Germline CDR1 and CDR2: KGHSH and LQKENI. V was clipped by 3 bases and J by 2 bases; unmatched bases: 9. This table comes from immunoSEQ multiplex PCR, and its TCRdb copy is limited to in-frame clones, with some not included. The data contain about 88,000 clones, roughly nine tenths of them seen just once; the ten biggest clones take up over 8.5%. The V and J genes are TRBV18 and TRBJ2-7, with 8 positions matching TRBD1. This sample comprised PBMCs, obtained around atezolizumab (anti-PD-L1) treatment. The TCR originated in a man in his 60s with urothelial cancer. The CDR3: CASSPFQGAWTYEQYF. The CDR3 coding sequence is TGTGCCAGCTCACCCTTTCAGGGGGCGTGGACCTACGAGCAGTACTTC.